This T cell receptor beta chain stems from a study of identical twins. Study-wide results and limits: Abundant beta clonotypes from cord blood bore fewer insertions; memory repertoires lacked this pattern. Invariant MAIT and iNKT cells may have partly biased zero-insertion analyses.

This clonotype was seen a few times. Its antigen is still unknown. A universal primer site was added by template switching, and unique molecular identifiers were carried by the cDNA. TCRdb re-called the 5' RACE reads with MiXCR, one entry per CDR3 protein. The sample shows around 960,000 distinct CDR3 sequences, 12% of them seen only once. These records were also assigned to another study, of yellow fever vaccine responses in identical twins.

The clonotype was recovered from a woman aged 18-29 years in good health. Sample: PBMCs.

This CDR3 is CASSFRGTSGMNEQFF. In DNA form, the CDR3 reads TGCGCCAGCAGCTTTCGGGGGACTAGCGGGATGAATGAGCAGTTCTTC. V is TRBV5-1 and J is TRBJ2-1; 13 bases align to TRBD2. This CDR3 is 16 amino acids long. V lost 2 bases, J lost 7 bases, and 6 bases stayed unmatched. CDR1 SGHRS and CDR2 YFSETQ come from the germline V gene.